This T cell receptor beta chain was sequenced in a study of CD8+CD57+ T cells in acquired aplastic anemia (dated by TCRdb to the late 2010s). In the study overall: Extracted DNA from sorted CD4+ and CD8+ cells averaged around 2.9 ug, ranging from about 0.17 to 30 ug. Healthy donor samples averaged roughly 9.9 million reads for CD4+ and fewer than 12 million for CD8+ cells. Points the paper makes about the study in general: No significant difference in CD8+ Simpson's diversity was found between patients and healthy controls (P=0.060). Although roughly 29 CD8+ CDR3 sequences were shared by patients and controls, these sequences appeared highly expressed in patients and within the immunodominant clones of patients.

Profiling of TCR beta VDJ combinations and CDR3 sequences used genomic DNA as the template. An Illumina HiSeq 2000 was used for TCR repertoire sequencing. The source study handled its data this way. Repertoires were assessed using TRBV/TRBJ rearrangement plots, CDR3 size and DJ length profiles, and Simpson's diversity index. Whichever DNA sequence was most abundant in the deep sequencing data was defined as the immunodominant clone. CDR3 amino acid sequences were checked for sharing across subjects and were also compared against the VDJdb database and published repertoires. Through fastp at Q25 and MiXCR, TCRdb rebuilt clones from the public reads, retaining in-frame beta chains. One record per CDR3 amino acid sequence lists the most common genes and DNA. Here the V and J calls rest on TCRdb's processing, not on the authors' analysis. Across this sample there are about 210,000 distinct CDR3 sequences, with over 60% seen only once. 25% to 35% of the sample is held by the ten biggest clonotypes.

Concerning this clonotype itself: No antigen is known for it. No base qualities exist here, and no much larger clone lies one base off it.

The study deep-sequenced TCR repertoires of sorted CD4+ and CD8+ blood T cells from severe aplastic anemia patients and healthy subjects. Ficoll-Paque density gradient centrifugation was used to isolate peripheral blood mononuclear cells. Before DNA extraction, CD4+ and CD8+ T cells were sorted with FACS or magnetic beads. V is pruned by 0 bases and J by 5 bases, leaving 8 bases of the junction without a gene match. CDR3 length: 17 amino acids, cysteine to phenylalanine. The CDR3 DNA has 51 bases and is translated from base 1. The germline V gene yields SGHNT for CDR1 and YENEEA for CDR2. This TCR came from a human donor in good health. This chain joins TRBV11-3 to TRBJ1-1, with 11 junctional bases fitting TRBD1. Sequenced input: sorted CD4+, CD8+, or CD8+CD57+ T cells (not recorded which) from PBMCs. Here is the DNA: TGTGCCAGCAGCTTAGATCCTTTCCGGGACAGGGGGACTGAAGCTTTCTTT. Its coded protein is CASSLDPFRDRGTEAFF. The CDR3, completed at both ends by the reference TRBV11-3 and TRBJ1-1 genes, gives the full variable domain EAGVVQSPRYKIIEKKQPVAFWCNPISGHNTLYWYLQNLGQGPELLIRYENEEAVDDSQLPKDRFSAERLKGVDSTLKIQPAELGDSAVYLCASSLDPFRDRGTEAFFGQGTRLTVV.